The 18 T cell receptor beta chains below were found in one sample sequenced in a study of cytomegalovirus exposure and HLA in healthy donors (TCRdb year 2017). Libraries were prepared through the immunoSEQ multiplex PCR assay. As stored in TCRdb, this immuneACCESS dataset retains in-frame rearrangements with V and J assigned. A fraction of the clones does not appear; measured against another copy, unresolved V genes explain less than half of the discrepancy, and the remainder lacks a known reason. Counted in this sample were a few hundred thousand clones; 85% to 90% of them appeared once. Together, the top ten hold 0.37% of the sample. The specimen sequenced was PBMCs. The receptors were gathered from a woman aged 18 to 35 in good health and CMV-seronegative.

V gene TRBV6-5 combines with J gene TRBJ2-3; TRBD2 is a possible D gene (6 bases). There are 15 residues in the CDR3. Germline V gives CDR1 MNHEY, CDR2 SVGAGI. V was clipped by 6 bases and J by 2 bases, with 15 bases between them. CDR3 sequence reads: CASRPTGLDTDTQYF. The DNA of the CDR3 is TGTGCCAGCAGACCAACGGGACTCGACACAGATACGCAGTATTTT.

The CDR3 spells CASSYSGNEKLFF. CDR3 DNA: TGCGCCAGCAGCTACAGTGGTAATGAAAAACTGTTTTTT. This chain links TRBV5-1 with TRBJ1-4, with D unresolved. The ends were cut back, 3 bases at V and 4 bases at J, with 7 bases in the middle. The CDR3 is made up of 13 amino acids. The germline V gene has CDR1 SGHRS and CDR2 YFSETQ.

V usage is TRBV10-2 and J usage is TRBJ2-5, with D possibly matching TRBD2 (5 bases). The ends were cut back, 3 bases at V and 1 base at J, with 6 bases in the middle. The CDR3 runs 13 residues. Germline CDR1 reads WSHSY; CDR2 reads SAAADI. This CDR3 reads CASSESGQETQYF. The CDR3 nucleotides are TGCGCCAGCAGTGAAAGCGGCCAAGAGACCCAGTACTTC.

This rearrangement joins TRBV2 to TRBJ1-1; 7 bases fit TRBD1. The CDR3 loop spans 14 amino acids. V gave up 2 bases and J gave up 5 bases; unmatched junction bases: 5. In germline, CDR1 is SNHLY, CDR2 FYNNEI. This CDR3 reads CASSEYRGETEAFF. In nucleotides, the CDR3 is TGTGCCAGCAGTGAATACAGGGGCGAAACTGAAGCTTTCTTT.

The gene calls are TRBV27 and TRBJ2-7; perhaps TRBD1 as D (6 bases). Trimming stripped 0 bases from V and 7 bases from J, with 16 bases between. Germline V CDR1 and CDR2: MNHEY, SMNVEV (reference sequence). This CDR3 is 15 amino acids long. CDR3 protein: CASSLSPGHSFEQYF. CDR3 nucleotide sequence: TGTGCCAGCAGTTTATCCCCGGGACACAGTTTTGAGCAGTACTTC.

V usage is TRBV5-6 and J usage is TRBJ2-3; 7 bases align to TRBD1. Trimming cost V 0 bases and J 0 bases; bases outside gene matches: 7. CDR3 length equals 17 residues. Germline loops: CDR1 SGHDT, CDR2 YYEEEE. The CDR3 sequence is CASSLGPGTASTDTQYF. The CDR3, as DNA: TGTGCCAGCAGCTTGGGGCCGGGGACAGCTAGCACAGATACGCAGTATTTT.

DNA of the CDR3: TGTGCCAGCAGTTCCCCGTTGCGGAGGGCCTATCAGCCCCAGCATTTT. It specifies CASSSPLRRAYQPQHF. The V gene is TRBV6-6, the J gene TRBJ1-5; D gene unclear. The CDR3 contains 16 residues. Deletions cut 4 bases from V and 5 bases from J, with 18 bases between. Looked up from germline, CDR1 is MNHNY and CDR2 is SVGAGI (reference sequence).

The gene calls are TRBV2 and TRBJ1-4, with D possibly being TRBD1 (6 bases). Germline loops: CDR1 SNHLY, CDR2 FYNNEI. V was trimmed by 7 bases and J by 7 bases, leaving 16 bases between them. The CDR3 spans 14 residues. The CDR3 region is CASTTGMLSEKLFF. The CDR3 DNA sequence: TGTGCCAGCACCACAGGGATGTTAAGTGAAAAACTGTTTTTT.

V and J are TRBV6-5 and TRBJ2-7, with D possibly being TRBD1 (6 bases). V was pared by 5 bases and J by 3 bases, with 17 bases between. CDR1 and CDR2 (germline): MNHEY, SVGAGI. CDR3 length: 15 residues. The CDR3 sequence is CASSQGWGLNYEQYF. The CDR3 DNA sequence: TGTGCCAGCAGTCAGGGGTGGGGCCTAAACTACGAGCAGTACTTC.

The V gene is TRBV7-9, the J gene TRBJ1-1; TRBD1 matches 7 bases. Unmatched junction bases numbered 4, after V lost 5 bases and J lost 1 base. Germline V lookup: CDR1 SEHNR, CDR2 FQNEAQ (reference sequence). This CDR3 has 14 amino acids. The CDR3, as DNA: TGTGCCAGCAGCGGCAGGACAGGGAACACTGAAGCTTTCTTT. Translating gives CASSGRTGNTEAFF.

The chain carries TRBV6-1 and TRBJ1-1; TRBD1 aligns across 8 bases. The junction had 5 bases not matched to a gene; V was cut back by 6 bases and J by 5 bases. CDR3 length: 13 amino acids. Looked up from germline, CDR1 is MNHNS and CDR2 is SASEGT. CDR3 bases: TGTGCCAGCAGGGACAGGGTTGCGACTGAAGCTTTCTTT. Amino acid sequence: CASRDRVATEAFF.

The chain recombines TRBV11-2 with TRBJ1-1, with 7 positions matching TRBD1. Germline-derived CDR1 and CDR2 are SGHAT and FQNNGV. The V gene end was trimmed by 2 bases and the J gene end by 7 bases; junction bases not matched to a gene: 7. The CDR3 is 14 residues long. The CDR3 DNA is TGTGCCAGCAGCTTATCGAGGGGGCGAAGTGAAGCTTTCTTT. Amino acids: CASSLSRGRSEAFF.

This sequence joins TRBV4-1 and TRBJ2-3; 10 positions agree with TRBD2. The germline gives CDR1 MGHRA, CDR2 YSYEKL. The J segment lost 2 bases and the V segment lost 5 bases, leaving 10 bases of the junction unmatched. The CDR3 extends over 17 amino acids. CDR3 residues: CASSTQGTSDLTDTQYF. The DNA of the CDR3 is TGCGCCAGCAGCACCCAGGGGACTAGCGATCTCACAGATACGCAGTATTTT.

The rearrangement links TRBV10-2 to TRBJ1-6, with TRBD1 identical over 7 bases. Germline V gene data show CDR1 as WSHSY and CDR2 as SAAADI. The CDR3 consists of 19 residues. Trimming at V came to 7 bases and at J to 0 bases, leaving 15 bases not matched to a gene. The DNA of the CDR3 is TGCGCCAGCAAAGGGTCAGGGGGACTGACCAGCTCCTATAATTCACCCCTCCACTTT. It yields the protein CASKGSGGLTSSYNSPLHF.

V and J are TRBV7-2 and TRBJ2-5, with 7 bases lining up with TRBD2. Germline CDR1 reads SGHTA; CDR2 reads FQGNSA. This CDR3 is built from 16 residues. The ends lost 1 base at V and 2 bases at J; junction bases unmatched: 7. This CDR3 is CASSLVSTGGQETQYF. CDR3 nucleotides: TGTGCCAGCAGCTTAGTTAGTACGGGGGGTCAAGAGACCCAGTACTTC. Using reference TRBV7-2 and TRBJ2-5 for the parts outside the CDR3, the full variable domain is GAGVSQSPSNKVTEKGKDVELRCDPISGHTALYWYRQSLGQGLEFLIYFQGNSAPDKSGLPSDRFSAERTGGSVSTLTIQRTQQEDSAVYLCASSLVSTGGQETQYFGPGTRLLVL.

V usage is TRBV5-1 and J usage is TRBJ1-1; possibly TRBD1 for D (5 bases). Germline lookup yields CDR1 SGHRS and CDR2 YFSETQ. The germline V and J ends were trimmed by 2 bases and 1 base, with 12 bases remaining between them. The CDR3 is 15 amino acids. Here the CDR3 DNA reads TGCGCCAGCAGCTTAATTCCCGACAGGAACACTGAAGCTTTCTTT. Translation gives CASSLIPDRNTEAFF.

The chain recombines TRBV28 with TRBJ2-7, with TRBD1 matching over 7 bases. Unmatched junction bases numbered 9, after V lost 5 bases and J lost 2 bases. In germline, CDR1 is MDHEN, CDR2 SYDVKM. The CDR3 is made up of 15 amino acids. The CDR3 region is CASSGDDRETYEQYF. CDR3 DNA: TGTGCCAGCAGTGGAGACGACAGGGAAACCTACGAGCAGTACTTC.

The chain couples TRBV5-1 to TRBJ2-1; 11 bases are shared with TRBD2. Germline V lookup: CDR1 SGHRS, CDR2 YFSETQ. This CDR3 has 17 residues. Trimming removed 0 bases from V and 0 bases from J; junction bases left unmatched: 2. In DNA form, the CDR3 reads TGCGCCAGCAGCTTGGGACTAGCGGGGCCCTCCTACAATGAGCAGTTCTTC. Translated, it gives CASSLGLAGPSYNEQFF.